The table lists the clone carrying this T cell receptor (beta chain) with many counts. The data derive from a study of T cells after yellow fever vaccination. The ends were cut back, 7 bases at V and 6 bases at J, with 13 bases in the middle. CDR3 size: 12 residues. UMIs and a universal primer site were added when TCR cDNA was made by 5'RACE template switching. TCRdb called the 5' RACE reads again in MiXCR, with one record for every CDR3 protein. This table has about 310,000 distinct CDR3 sequences, around 3.9% appearing once. Sample: PBMCs, taken on the day of the yellow fever booster vaccination. This chain links TRBV12-3 or TRBV12-4 with TRBJ2-7; a possible D gene is TRBD1 (5 bases). The receptor comes from a young man who received the YFV17D yellow fever vaccine. Here the CDR3 DNA reads TGTGCCAGCAAACAGGCTTCCCCCGAGCAGTACTTC. Protein product: CASKQASPEQYF.